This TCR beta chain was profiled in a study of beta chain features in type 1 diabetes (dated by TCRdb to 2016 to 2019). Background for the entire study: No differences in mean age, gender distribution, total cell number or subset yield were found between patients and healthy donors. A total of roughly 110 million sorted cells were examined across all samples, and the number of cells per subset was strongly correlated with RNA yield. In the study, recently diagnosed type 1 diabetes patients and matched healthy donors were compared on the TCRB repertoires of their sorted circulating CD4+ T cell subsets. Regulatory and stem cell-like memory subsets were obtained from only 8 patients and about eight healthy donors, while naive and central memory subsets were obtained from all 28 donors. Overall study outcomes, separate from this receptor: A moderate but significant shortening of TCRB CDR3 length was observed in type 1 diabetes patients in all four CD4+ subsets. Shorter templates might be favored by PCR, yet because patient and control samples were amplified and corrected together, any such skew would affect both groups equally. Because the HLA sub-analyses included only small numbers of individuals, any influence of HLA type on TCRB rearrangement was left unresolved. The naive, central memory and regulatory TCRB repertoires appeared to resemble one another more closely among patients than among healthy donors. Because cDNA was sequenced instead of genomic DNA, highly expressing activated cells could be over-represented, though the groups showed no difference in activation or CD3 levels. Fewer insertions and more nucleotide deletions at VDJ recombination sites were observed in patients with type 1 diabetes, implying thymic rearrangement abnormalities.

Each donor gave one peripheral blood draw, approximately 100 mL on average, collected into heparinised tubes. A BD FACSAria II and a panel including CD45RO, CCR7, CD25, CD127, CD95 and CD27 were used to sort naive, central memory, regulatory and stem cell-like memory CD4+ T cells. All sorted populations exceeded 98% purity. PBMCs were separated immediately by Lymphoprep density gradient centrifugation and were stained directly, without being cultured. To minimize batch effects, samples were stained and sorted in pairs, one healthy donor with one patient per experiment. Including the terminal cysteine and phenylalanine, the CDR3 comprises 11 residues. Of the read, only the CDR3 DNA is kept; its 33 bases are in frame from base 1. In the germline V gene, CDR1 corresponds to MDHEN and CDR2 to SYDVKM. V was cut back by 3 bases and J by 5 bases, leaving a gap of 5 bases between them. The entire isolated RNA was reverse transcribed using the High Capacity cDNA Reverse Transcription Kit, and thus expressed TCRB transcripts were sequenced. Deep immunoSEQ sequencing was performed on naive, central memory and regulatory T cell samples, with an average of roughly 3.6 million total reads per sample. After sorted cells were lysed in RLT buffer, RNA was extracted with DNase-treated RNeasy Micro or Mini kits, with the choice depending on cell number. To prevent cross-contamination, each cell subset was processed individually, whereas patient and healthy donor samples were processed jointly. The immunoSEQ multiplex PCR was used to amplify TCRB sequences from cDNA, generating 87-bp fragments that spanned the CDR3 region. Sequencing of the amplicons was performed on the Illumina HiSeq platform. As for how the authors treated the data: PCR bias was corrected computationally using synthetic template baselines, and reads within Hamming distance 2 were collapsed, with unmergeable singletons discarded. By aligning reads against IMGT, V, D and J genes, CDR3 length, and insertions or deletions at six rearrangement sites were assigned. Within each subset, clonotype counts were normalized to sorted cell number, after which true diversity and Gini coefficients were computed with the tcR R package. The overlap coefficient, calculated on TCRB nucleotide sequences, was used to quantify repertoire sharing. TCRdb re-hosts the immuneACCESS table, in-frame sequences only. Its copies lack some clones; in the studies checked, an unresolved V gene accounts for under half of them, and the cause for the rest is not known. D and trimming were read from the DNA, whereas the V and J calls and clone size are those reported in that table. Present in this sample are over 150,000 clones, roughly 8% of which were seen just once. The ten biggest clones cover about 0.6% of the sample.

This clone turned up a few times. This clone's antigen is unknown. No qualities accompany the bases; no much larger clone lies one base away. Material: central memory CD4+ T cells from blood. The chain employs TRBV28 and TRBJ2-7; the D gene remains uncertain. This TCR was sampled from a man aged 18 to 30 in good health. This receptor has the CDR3 CASSFRNEQYF. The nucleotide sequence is TGTGCCAGCAGTTTCAGGAACGAGCAGTACTTC.